This T cell receptor beta chain was observed in a study of T cells expressing NK-cell markers. Study results and caveats: Among CD8+ T cells from several donors, dominant NKG2C+ clonotypes accounted for roughly 1.0-7.0%.

UMI-tagged 5'RACE template switching yielded the TCR beta cDNA. TCRdb reanalyzed the 5' RACE reads and collapses them to one entry per CDR3 protein, without DNA. The table for this sample gives 200,000 to 300,000 distinct CDR3 sequences. For this clonotype: Its antigen is as yet unknown.

Sequences were obtained from blood T cells: a sorted CD56 or NKG2C T cell subset, CD4+ or CD8+ T cells, or bulk PBMC T cells (not recorded which). This clonotype originated in a man aged 18 to 30 in good health.

CDR3 loop: CASSVGVQETQYF. This sequence joins TRBV11-3 and TRBJ2-5. Germline V CDR1 and CDR2: SGHNT, YENEEA. The CDR3 is 13 amino acids.